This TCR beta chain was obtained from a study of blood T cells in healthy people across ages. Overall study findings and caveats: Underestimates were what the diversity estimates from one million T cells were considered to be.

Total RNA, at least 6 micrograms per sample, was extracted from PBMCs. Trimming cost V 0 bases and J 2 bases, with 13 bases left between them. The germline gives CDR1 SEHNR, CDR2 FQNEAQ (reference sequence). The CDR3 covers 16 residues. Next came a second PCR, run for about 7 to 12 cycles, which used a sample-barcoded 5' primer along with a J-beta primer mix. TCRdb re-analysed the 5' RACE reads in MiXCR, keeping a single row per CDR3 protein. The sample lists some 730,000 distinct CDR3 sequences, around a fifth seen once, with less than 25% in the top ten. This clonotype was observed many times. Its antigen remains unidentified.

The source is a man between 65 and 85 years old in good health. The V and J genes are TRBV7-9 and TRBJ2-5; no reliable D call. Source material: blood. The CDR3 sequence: CASSLARHKQQETQYF. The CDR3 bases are TGTGCCAGCAGCTTAGCCCGTCACAAGCAACAAGAGACCCAGTACTTC.